This section outlines one TCR beta chain sequence together with its context. No antigen is known for it. This entry is derived from a study of OX40 agonist ivuxolimab in advanced cancers. About the research overall: With a range of roughly 20 to 85, age averaged approximately 60 years, and around 80% were male. Checkpoint inhibitors had been given previously to around 38% of patients. General study findings and limits: Also showing low normalized T-cell clonal expansion were some of the nonresponders. The average count of expanded clones was higher among CD8+ T cells than among CD4+.

After removal of 0 bases from V and 9 bases from J, the junction contained 1 base not matched to a gene. The V gene's germline CDR1 is WSHSY and CDR2 SAAADI. The CDR3 is 15 residues long. This table comes from immunoSEQ multiplex PCR, and its TCRdb copy is limited to in-frame clones, with some not included. The sample includes tens of thousands of clones, roughly 90% of them seen just once. V and J are TRBV10-2 and TRBJ2-1, with TRBD2 matching over 14 bases. Sample: CD4+ or CD8+ T cells sorted from blood, taken in a trial of the OX40 agonist ivuxolimab. The TCR originated in an adult with an advanced solid tumor such as melanoma, head and neck, liver or kidney cancer. CDR3 amino acids: CASSESGLAGVEQFF. The CDR3 coding sequence is TGCGCCAGCAGTGAGTCGGGACTAGCGGGAGTTGAGCAGTTCTTC.